The sample holds one count of the clone carrying this TCR beta chain. This specimen belongs to a study of beta chain features in type 1 diabetes. V was clipped by 6 bases and J by 5 bases, with 11 bases between them. Germline CDR1 reads MNHNS; CDR2 reads SASEGT. This CDR3 has 13 amino acids. As every portion of the isolated RNA was reverse transcribed, the sequencing read expressed TCRB transcripts. The method was immunoSEQ multiplex PCR; TCRdb's version includes in-frame clones alone and lacks a portion of them. The profile shows 860,000 or so clones, 15% to 20% of them singletons. One heparinised blood draw, averaging approximately 0.11 L, came from each donor.

Material: naive CD4+ T cells from blood. The V call is TRBV6-1, the J call TRBJ2-1; D is perhaps TRBD1 or TRBD2 (6 bases each). The clonotype comes from a young woman in good health. The CDR3 reads CASRQGGNNEQFF. CDR3 DNA: TGTGCCAGCAGACAGGGAGGCAACAATGAGCAGTTCTTC.